The 13 T cell receptor beta chains in this list originate from one sample, sequenced in a study of blood T cell repertoires in COVID-19. The repertoire was sequenced with immunoSEQ multiplex PCR; TCRdb's copy has only in-frame clones and lacks some. The sample has 90,000 to 100,000 clones, 70% to 90% seen once. Sequencing input: peripheral blood. These receptor sequences come from a man at least 80 years old with acute or convalescent COVID-19.

This clone was seen a few times. The gene calls are TRBV5-1 and TRBJ1-1; 7 nucleotides align to TRBD1. The CDR3 is made up of 15 amino acids. V gave up 5 bases and J gave up 1 base; unmatched junction bases: 8. Germline lookup yields CDR1 SGHRS and CDR2 YFSETQ. This CDR3 is CASSQAGTANTEAFF. The CDR3 region has the DNA TGCGCCAGCAGTCAAGCCGGGACAGCGAACACTGAAGCTTTCTTT. Together with reference TRBV5-1 and TRBJ1-1, the CDR3 gives the full variable domain: KAGVTQTPRYLIKTRGQQVTLSCSPISGHRSVSWYQQTPGQGLQFLFEYFSETQRNKGNFPGRFSGRQFSNSRSEMNVSTLELGDSALYLCASSQAGTANTEAFFGQGTRLTVV.

This clone was observed a single time. The chain recombines TRBV5-4 with TRBJ2-1; TRBD2 agrees at 7 bases. The CDR3 has 13 residues. Trimming cost V 3 bases and J 7 bases; bases outside gene matches: 4. CDR1 and CDR2 (germline): SGHNT, YYREEE (reference sequence). CDR3 sequence reads: CASSSSSGNEQFF. For the CDR3, the DNA is TGTGCCAGCAGCTCAAGTAGCGGGAATGAGCAGTTCTTC.

The table lists this clone with many counts. V is TRBV9 and J is TRBJ2-7; maybe TRBD1 (5 bases). The V gene's germline CDR1 is SGDLS and CDR2 YYNGEE. The CDR3 is 14 amino acids. V dropped 0 bases and J dropped 2 bases, with 9 bases sitting between them. The CDR3 sequence: CASSVGGSPYEQYF. The CDR3 DNA is TGTGCCAGCAGCGTAGGGGGCAGTCCCTACGAGCAGTACTTC.

This sequence joins TRBV20-1 and TRBJ2-1; D not resolved. Germline V gene lookup returns CDR1 DFQATT and CDR2 SNEGSKA (reference sequence). The CDR3 loop spans 11 amino acids. Trimming removed 4 bases from V and 7 bases from J, with 8 bases in between. CDR3 in amino acids: CSAMSRNEQFF. CDR3 in DNA: TGCAGTGCTATGTCTAGGAATGAGCAGTTCTTC.

J is TRBJ2-2 and V is TRBV7-2, with TRBD1 matching over 8 bases. V shed 1 base, J shed 9 bases, and the junction held 13 bases outside the gene matches. This CDR3 is built from 17 residues. Germline-derived CDR1 and CDR2 are SGHTA and FQGNSA. This CDR3 is CASSLGGQGSGRRELFF. CDR3 DNA: TGTGCCAGCAGCTTAGGTGGACAGGGATCGGGTAGGCGGGAGCTGTTTTTT.

CDR3 nucleotides: TGTGCCACAGGGTGGGATACCTACGAGCAGTACTTC. This translates into CATGWDTYEQYF. V usage is TRBV10-3 and J usage is TRBJ2-7, with D maybe TRBD1 (5 bases). The germline V gene has CDR1 ENHRY and CDR2 SYGVKD. The CDR3 consists of 12 residues. Trimming pared 10 bases from V and 2 bases from J, leaving 12 bases between.

The chain uses TRBV28 and TRBJ1-3, with D possibly being TRBD1 (6 bases). V lost 6 bases and J lost 3, with 21 bases in between. The CDR3 is made up of 17 amino acids. Per the germline V gene, CDR1 is MDHEN and CDR2 is SYDVKM. CDR3 protein: CASRRSWGGASGNTIYF. CDR3 coding DNA: TGTGCCAGCAGGCGCTCCTGGGGGGGGGCGAGTGGAAACACCATATATTTT.

This clone turned up a few times. DNA for the CDR3: TGCGCCAGCAGCCTCAGCGAGACCGGGGAGCTGTTTTTT. This gives the protein CASSLSETGELFF. This chain uses TRBV4-3 with TRBJ2-2; D gene ambiguous. Trimming cost V 4 bases and J 5 bases, with 8 bases left between them. CDR3 length equals 13 residues. Germline loops: CDR1 LGHNA, CDR2 YSLEER.

The CDR3 spells CASSLDFLEQYF. CDR3 DNA: TGTGCCAGCAGCCTAGATTTCCTAGAGCAGTACTTC. The genes are TRBV7-2 and TRBJ2-7; no clear D. Germline values: CDR1 SGHTA, CDR2 FQGNSA. CDR3 size: 12 residues. V was pared by 5 bases and J by 7 bases, with 12 bases between.

The rearrangement joins TRBV19 to TRBJ1-6; D is perhaps TRBD1 (5 bases). The V and J ends lost 5 bases and 4 bases respectively, with 15 bases between them. Looked up from germline, CDR1 is LNHDA and CDR2 is SQIVND (reference sequence). CDR3 length equals 16 residues. DNA of the CDR3: TGTGCCAGTAGTCCGGGGACTCCGGGTTATAATTCACCCCTCCACTTT. It specifies CASSPGTPGYNSPLHF. Full variable domain (remainder filled in from reference TRBV19 and TRBJ1-6): DGGITQSPKYLFRKEGQNVTLSCEQNLNHDAMYWYRQDPGQGLRLIYYSQIVNDFQKGDIAEGYSVSREKKESFPLTVTSAQKNPTAFYLCASSPGTPGYNSPLHFGNGTRLTVT.

The chain employs TRBV19 and TRBJ2-3; 7 bases match TRBD2. In germline, CDR1 is LNHDA, CDR2 SQIVND (reference sequence). Unmatched junction bases numbered 6, after V lost 3 bases and J lost 0 bases. The CDR3 is 16 amino acids. The CDR3 loop reads CASSIRSGTSTDTQYF. The CDR3 DNA reads as TGTGCCAGTAGTATTAGGAGCGGGACTAGCACAGATACGCAGTATTTT. The variable domain in full, completed from reference TRBV19 and TRBJ2-3, reads DGGITQSPKYLFRKEGQNVTLSCEQNLNHDAMYWYRQDPGQGLRLIYYSQIVNDFQKGDIAEGYSVSREKKESFPLTVTSAQKNPTAFYLCASSIRSGTSTDTQYFGPGTRLTVL.

The rearrangement uses TRBV7-9 and TRBJ2-4; D remains unclear. The CDR3 has 16 residues. Germline CDR1 reads SEHNR; CDR2 reads FQNEAQ (reference sequence). V was shortened by 1 base and J by 2 bases, with 12 bases between the two germline ends. The CDR3 sequence is CASSLEPLVTKNIQYF. Here the CDR3 DNA reads TGTGCCAGCAGCTTAGAACCACTTGTAACCAAAAACATTCAGTACTTC.

Only a few counts were recorded for this clone. The rearrangement joins TRBV19 to TRBJ1-5; TRBD1 aligns across 7 bases. V gave up 6 bases and J gave up 1 base; unmatched junction bases: 6. CDR3 length: 15 residues. The germline CDR1 and CDR2 sequences are LNHDA and SQIVND (reference sequence). CDR3 DNA sequence: TGTGCCAGTAGGGACACAGGGGTGAGCAATCAGCCCCAGCATTTT. Translating gives CASRDTGVSNQPQHF.